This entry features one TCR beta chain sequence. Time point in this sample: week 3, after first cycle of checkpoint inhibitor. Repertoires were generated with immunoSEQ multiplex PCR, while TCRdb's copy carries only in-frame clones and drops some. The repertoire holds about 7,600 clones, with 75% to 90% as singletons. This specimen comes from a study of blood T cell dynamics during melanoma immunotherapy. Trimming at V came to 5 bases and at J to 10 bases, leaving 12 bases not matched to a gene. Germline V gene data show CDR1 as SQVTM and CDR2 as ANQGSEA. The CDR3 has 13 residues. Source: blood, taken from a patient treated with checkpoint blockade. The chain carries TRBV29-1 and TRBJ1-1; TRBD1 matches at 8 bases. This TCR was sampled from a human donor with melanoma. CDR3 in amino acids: CSVSDRAGRGAFF. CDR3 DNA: TGCAGCGTTTCGGACAGGGCCGGGCGAGGAGCTTTCTTT.